This T cell receptor (beta chain) was sequenced during a study of immune evolution from preneoplasia to lung adenocarcinoma. Study results and limitations: Clonality was highest in normal lung, lower in later-stage lesions apparently. Top clone frequencies peaked in normal lung, apparently declining through invasive adenocarcinoma.

Here immunoSEQ multiplex PCR was the method, and the copy in TCRdb shows in-frame clones only, minus some. The sample consists of about 6,300 clones, about 84% of them appearing once. Concerning this clone itself: Its antigen is not identified.

Between the mid-2010s and the late 2010s, patients underwent resection in Japan or China. Histologic diagnosis was independently verified by two lung pathologists. The source of this sequence is a donor aged 70 or over with lung adenocarcinoma. Source material: FFPE lung adenocarcinoma in situ tissue.

The CDR3 DNA follows: TGTGCCAGCAGACCTAGCGGGAGTGCAGATACGCAGTATTTT. Translated: CASRPSGSADTQYF. The chain recombines TRBV7-3 with TRBJ2-3; 10 bases are shared with TRBD2. Per germline, CDR1 SGHTA and CDR2 FQGTGA. The CDR3 is made up of 14 amino acids. V shed 6 bases, J shed 4 bases, and the junction held 4 bases outside the gene matches.